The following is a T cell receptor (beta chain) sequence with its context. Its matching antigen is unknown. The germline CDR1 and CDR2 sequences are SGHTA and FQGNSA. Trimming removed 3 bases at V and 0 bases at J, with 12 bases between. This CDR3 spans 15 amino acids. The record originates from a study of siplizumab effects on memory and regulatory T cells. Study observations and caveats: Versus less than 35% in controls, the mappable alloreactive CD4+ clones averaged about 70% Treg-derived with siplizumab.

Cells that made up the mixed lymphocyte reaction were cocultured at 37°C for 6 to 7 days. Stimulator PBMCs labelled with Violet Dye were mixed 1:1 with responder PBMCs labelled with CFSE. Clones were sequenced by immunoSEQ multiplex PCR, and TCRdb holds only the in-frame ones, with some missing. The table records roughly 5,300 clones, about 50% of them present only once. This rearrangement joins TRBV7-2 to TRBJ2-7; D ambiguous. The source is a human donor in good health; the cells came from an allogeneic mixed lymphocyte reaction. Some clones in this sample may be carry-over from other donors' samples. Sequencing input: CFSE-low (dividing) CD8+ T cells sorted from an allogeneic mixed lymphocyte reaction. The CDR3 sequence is CASSLDRMSSYEQYF. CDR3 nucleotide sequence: TGTGCCAGCAGCTTGGACCGTATGTCCTCCTACGAGCAGTACTTC.